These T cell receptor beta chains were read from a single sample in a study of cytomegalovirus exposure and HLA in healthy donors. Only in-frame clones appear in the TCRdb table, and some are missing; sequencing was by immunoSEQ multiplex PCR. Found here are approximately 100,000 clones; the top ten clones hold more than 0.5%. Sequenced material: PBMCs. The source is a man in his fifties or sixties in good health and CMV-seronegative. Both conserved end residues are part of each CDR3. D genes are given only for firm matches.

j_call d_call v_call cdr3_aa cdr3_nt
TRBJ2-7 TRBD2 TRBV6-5 CASSYSGTGGYEQYF TGTGCCAGCAGTTACTCGGGGACGGGGGGTTACGAGCAGTACTTC
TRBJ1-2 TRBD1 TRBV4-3 CASSQGTGGFGYTF TGCGCCAGCAGCCAAGGGACAGGAGGCTTCGGCTACACCTTC
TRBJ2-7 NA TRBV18 CASSPRPSSYEQYF TGTGCCAGCTCACCACGTCCCTCTAGCTACGAGCAGTACTTC
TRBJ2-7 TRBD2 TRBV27 CASSLLAGGSYEQYF TGTGCCAGCAGTCTACTAGCGGGAGGATCCTACGAGCAGTACTTC
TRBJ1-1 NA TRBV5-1 CASSGGQRTEAFF TGCGCCAGCAGCGGAGGTCAACGGACTGAAGCTTTCTTT
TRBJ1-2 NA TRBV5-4 CASSLAQGWYGYTF TGTGCCAGCAGCTTGGCCCAGGGGTGGTATGGCTACACCTTC
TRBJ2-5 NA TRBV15 CATSSGLQETQYF TGTGCCACCAGCAGCGGGTTACAAGAGACCCAGTACTTC
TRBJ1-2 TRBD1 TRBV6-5 CASSRPGGPGYTF TGTGCCAGCAGTCGCCCAGGGGGGCCTGGCTACACCTTC
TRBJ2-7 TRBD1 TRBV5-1 CASSLDPGQRNHEQYF TGCGCCAGCAGCCTGGACCCGGGACAGCGTAACCACGAGCAGTACTTC
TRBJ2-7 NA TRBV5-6 CASSLATYEQYF TGTGCCAGCAGCTTGGCCACCTACGAGCAGTACTTC
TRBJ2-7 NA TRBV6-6 CASSYHDRRFGEQYF TGTGCCAGCAGTTACCACGACAGAAGGTTTGGCGAGCAGTACTTC
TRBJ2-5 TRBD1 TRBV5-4 CASSWGTGLKTQYF TGTGCCAGCAGCTGGGGGACAGGGTTAAAGACCCAGTACTTC
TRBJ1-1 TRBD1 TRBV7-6 CASSSGQGMNTEAFF TGTGCCAGCAGCTCTGGACAGGGAATGAACACTGAAGCTTTCTTT
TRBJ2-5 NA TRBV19 CASSTKETQYF TGTGCCAGTAGCACAAAAGAGACCCAGTACTTC
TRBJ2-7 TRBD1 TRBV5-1 CASSTGQGSYEQYF TGCGCCAGCAGCACCGGACAGGGTTCCTACGAGCAGTACTTC
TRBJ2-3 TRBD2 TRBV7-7 CASSPGVAGGADTQYF TGTGCTAGCAGCCCCGGCGTAGCGGGAGGAGCAGATACGCAGTATTTT
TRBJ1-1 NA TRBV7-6 CASSSDKKGTEAFF TGTGCCAGCAGCTCTGACAAGAAAGGCACTGAAGCTTTCTTT
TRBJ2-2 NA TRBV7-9 CASSLFLSNTGELFF TGTGCCAGCAGCCTTTTCCTTTCGAACACCGGGGAGCTGTTTTTT
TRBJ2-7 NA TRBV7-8 CASSLVSGLTYEQYF TGTGCCAGCAGCTTAGTATCGGGACTTACCTACGAGCAGTACTTC
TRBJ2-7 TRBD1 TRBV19 CATRDRLNSYEQYF TGTGCCACCCGGGACAGACTAAACTCCTACGAGCAGTACTTC
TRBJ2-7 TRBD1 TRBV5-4 CASQDRATYEQYF TGTGCCAGCCAGGACAGGGCGACCTACGAGCAGTACTTC
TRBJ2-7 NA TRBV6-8 CASSYSFSPSYEQYF TGTGCCAGCAGTTACAGCTTCTCGCCTTCCTACGAGCAGTACTTC
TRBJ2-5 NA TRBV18 CASSPLPPSKETQYF TGTGCCAGCTCACCACTTCCACCTAGTAAGGAGACCCAGTACTTC
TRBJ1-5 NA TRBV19 CASSMGGPGRHQPQHF TGTGCCAGTAGTATGGGAGGACCGGGGAGACATCAGCCCCAGCATTTT
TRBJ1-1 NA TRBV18 CASSSKRQNTEAFF TGTGCCAGCTCGTCAAAACGACAGAACACTGAAGCTTTCTTT
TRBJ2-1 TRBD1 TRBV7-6 CASSYQGQNYNEQFF TGTGCCAGCAGCTATCAGGGACAGAACTACAATGAGCAGTTCTTC
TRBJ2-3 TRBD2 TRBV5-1 CASSFKSASGGNTDTQYF TGCGCCAGCAGCTTTAAGTCGGCTAGCGGGGGAAACACAGATACGCAGTATTTT
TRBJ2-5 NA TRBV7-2 CASSIQGRQETQYF TGTGCCAGCAGCATACAGGGACGCCAAGAGACCCAGTACTTC
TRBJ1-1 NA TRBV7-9 CASSYPSHEKNTEAFF TGTGCCAGCAGCTACCCCTCTCATGAGAAGAACACTGAAGCTTTCTTT
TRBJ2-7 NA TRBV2 CASSGAINSYEQYF TGTGCCAGCAGTGGGGCGATCAACTCCTACGAGCAGTACTTC
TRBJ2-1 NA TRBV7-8 CASSLRRGGNEQFF TGTGCCAGCAGCTTACGGAGAGGGGGCAATGAGCAGTTCTTC
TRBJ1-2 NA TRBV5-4 CASSLVGGGYTF TGTGCCAGCAGCCTGGTCGGAGGTGGCTACACCTTC
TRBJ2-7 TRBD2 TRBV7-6 CASSLGAGLASSYEQYF TGTGCCAGCAGCTTGGGGGCGGGACTAGCATCCTCCTACGAGCAGTACTTC
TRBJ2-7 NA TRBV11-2 CASSFIYEQYF TGTGCCAGCAGCTTTATCTACGAGCAGTACTTC
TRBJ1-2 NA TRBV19 CASSSRDSNGGYTF TGTGCCAGTAGTTCCCGGGACTCAAACGGTGGCTACACCTTC
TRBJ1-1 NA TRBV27 CASSPGLNTEAFF TGTGCCAGCAGTCCAGGGCTGAACACTGAAGCTTTCTTT
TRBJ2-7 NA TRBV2 CASSALGGVVGEQYF TGTGCCAGCAGTGCCCTCGGCGGGGTCGTGGGGGAGCAGTACTTC
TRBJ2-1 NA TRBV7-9 CASSGRTFFYNEQFF TGTGCCAGCAGCGGCCGGACATTTTTCTACAATGAGCAGTTCTTC
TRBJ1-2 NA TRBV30 CAWRLRHQLAF TGTGCCTGGAGGTTAAGACACCAACTCGCCTTC
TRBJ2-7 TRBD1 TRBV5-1 CASSKTNKGAGGYEQYF TGCGCCAGCAGCAAAACCAACAAGGGGGCAGGGGGCTACGAGCAGTACTTC
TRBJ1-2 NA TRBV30 CAWSPQYGYTF TGTGCCTGGAGTCCACAGTATGGCTACACCTTC
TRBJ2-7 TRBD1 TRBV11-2 CASSTDRTGTYEQYF TGTGCCAGCAGCACAGACCGGACAGGAACCTACGAGCAGTACTTC
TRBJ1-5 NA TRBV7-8 CASSLLEVGQPQHF TGTGCCAGCAGCTTATTGGAGGTGGGTCAGCCCCAGCATTTT
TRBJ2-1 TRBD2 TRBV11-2 CASSLDRTSAHEQFF TGTGCCAGCAGCTTAGATAGGACTAGCGCACATGAGCAGTTCTTC
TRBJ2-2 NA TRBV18 CASSPDSTGELFF TGTGCCAGCTCACCCGACAGCACCGGGGAGCTGTTTTTT
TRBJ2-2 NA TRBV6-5 CASSPSGSPGELFF TGTGCCAGCAGTCCCAGCGGTAGCCCCGGGGAGCTGTTTTTT
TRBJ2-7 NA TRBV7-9 CASSSSSPIWEQYF TGTGCCAGCAGCTCGTCATCGCCTATTTGGGAGCAGTACTTC
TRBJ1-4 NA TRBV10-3 CAVRDTLSENEKLFF TGTGCCGTACGGGACACCTTGTCGGAAAATGAAAAACTGTTTTTT
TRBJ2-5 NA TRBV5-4 CASSLGSGQETQYF TGTGCCAGCAGCTTGGGTAGCGGCCAAGAGACCCAGTACTTC
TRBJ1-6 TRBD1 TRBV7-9 CASTQGGWDSPLHF TGTGCCAGCACCCAAGGGGGCTGGGATTCACCCCTCCACTTT
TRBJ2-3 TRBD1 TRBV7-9 CASSWGTGSADTQYF TGTGCCAGCAGCTGGGGGACAGGGTCAGCAGATACGCAGTATTTT
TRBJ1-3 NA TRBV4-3 CASSQAGASGNTIYF TGCGCCAGCAGCCAAGCAGGGGCCTCTGGAAACACCATATATTTT
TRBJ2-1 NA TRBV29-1 CSVEGTRNEQFF TGCAGCGTTGAAGGGACACGGAATGAGCAGTTCTTC